The 13 T cell receptor beta chains given below trace back to one sample, sequenced in a study of somatic mutations in cytotoxic T cells in rheumatoid arthritis. Sequencing was performed with immunoSEQ multiplex PCR; in TCRdb, only in-frame clones are kept and a portion is missing. The sample consists of approximately 20,000 clones, over 75% of them appearing once. The sample was CD8+ T cells sorted from blood. Every receptor here comes from a woman aged 45-60 years in good health.

This chain uses TRBV6-6 with TRBJ1-5; D uncertain. This CDR3 comprises 15 residues. CDR1 MNHNY and CDR2 SVGAGI come from the germline V gene (reference sequence). V dropped 0 bases and J dropped 3 bases, with 9 bases sitting between them. The CDR3 sequence is CASSYSTGFNQPQHF. DNA for the CDR3: TGTGCCAGCAGTTACTCGACGGGGTTCAATCAGCCCCAGCATTTT.

The chain uses TRBV6-7 and TRBJ1-5, with TRBD1 matching over 8 bases. TRBV6-7 is flagged as an ORF with uncertain function. V was pared by 0 bases and J by 0 bases, with 7 bases of the junction left unmatched. This CDR3 comprises 18 residues. The CDR3: CASSYSWTGTHSNQPQHF. The CDR3 DNA follows: TGTGCCAGCAGTTACTCGTGGACAGGGACCCATAGCAATCAGCCCCAGCATTTT.

V is TRBV9 and J is TRBJ2-1, with TRBD2 identical over 13 bases. J gave up 6 bases and V 3 bases, and 15 bases lay outside the gene matches. Germline values: CDR1 SGDLS, CDR2 YYNGEE. The CDR3 sequence is 19 residues long. Here the CDR3 DNA reads TGTGCCAGCAGCGCTCCGACAGGGGGCCGACTAGCGGGAGGCAATGAGCAGTTCTTC. This gives the protein CASSAPTGGRLAGGNEQFF.

This rearrangement joins TRBV11-2 to TRBJ2-5; D tentatively fits TRBD1 or TRBD2 (6 bases each). Trimming stripped 5 bases from V and 1 base from J, with 14 bases between. The CDR3 contains 15 residues. CDR1 is SGHAT, CDR2 FQNNGV, per germline. CDR3 in DNA: TGTGCCAGCAGCCCAGAGGGGGGACGCCAAGAGACCCAGTACTTC. This sequence encodes CASSPEGGRQETQYF.

This chain joins TRBV11-2 and TRBJ2-1; 10 bases line up with TRBD2. The trim removed 3 bases at V and 3 bases at J, leaving 2 bases unmatched. This CDR3 has 15 residues. Germline values: CDR1 SGHAT, CDR2 FQNNGV. Written as DNA, the CDR3 is TGTGCCAGCAGCTTCGAGCGGGGGGGCTACAATGAGCAGTTCTTC. This encodes CASSFERGGYNEQFF.

The chain combines TRBV5-4 with TRBJ1-2, with 10 bases fitting TRBD1. J was trimmed by 2 bases and V by 4 bases; bases with no gene match: 8. The CDR3 has 16 amino acids. In germline, CDR1 is SGHNT, CDR2 YYREEE (reference sequence). This CDR3 is CASSPGTGATNYGYTF. In nucleotides, the CDR3 is TGTGCCAGCAGCCCAGGGACAGGGGCTACGAACTATGGCTACACCTTC.

The gene calls are TRBV6-5 and TRBJ2-1; D may be TRBD2 (6 bases). The length of the CDR3 is 14 residues. Between the trimmed V and J ends, which lost 0 bases and 9 bases, there was a span of 12 bases. Germline values: CDR1 MNHEY, CDR2 SVGAGI. The DNA of the CDR3 is TGTGCCAGCAGTTACTCGTTGGGGGGAAGTGAGCAGTTCTTC. Residues: CASSYSLGGSEQFF.

This clone was found a few times. The chain has TRBV5-1 and TRBJ2-7; possibly TRBD2 for D (6 bases). V shed 3 bases and J shed 5 bases, with 24 bases lying between them. This CDR3 is built from 17 residues. Germline-derived CDR1 and CDR2 are SGHRS and YFSETQ. This CDR3 is CASSSEGTAITGDEQYF. The CDR3 bases are TGCGCCAGCAGCTCGGAGGGGACGGCCATCACCGGGGACGAGCAGTACTTC.

This chain uses TRBV4-1 with TRBJ2-1; 8 nucleotides agree with TRBD1. The CDR3 is made up of 16 amino acids. Trimming took 3 bases from V and 4 from J; bases not matched to a gene: 8. Germline assignment: CDR1 MGHRA and CDR2 YSYEKL. The CDR3 sequence is CASSQVATGVYNEQFF. The CDR3 DNA is TGCGCCAGCAGCCAGGTCGCGACAGGGGTTTACAATGAGCAGTTCTTC.

The rearrangement joins TRBV7-9 to TRBJ2-7; no clear D gene. The CDR3 sequence is 13 residues long. V dropped 4 bases and J dropped 3 bases, with 10 bases sitting between them. Germline V gene sequence: CDR1 SEHNR, CDR2 FQNEAQ (reference sequence). CDR3 region: CASSSPLNYEQYF. DNA of the CDR3: TGTGCCAGCAGCTCCCCCCTAAACTACGAGCAGTACTTC.

This clone occurred a few times. The chain links TRBV4-3 to TRBJ2-3; D might be TRBD1 (6 bases). Germline V lookup: CDR1 LGHNA, CDR2 YSLEER. V lost 0 bases, J lost 1 base, and 8 bases lay in between. The CDR3 sequence is 15 residues long. For the CDR3, the DNA is TGCGCCAGCAGCCAAGATCGACAGGGCACAGATACGCAGTATTTT. Amino acids: CASSQDRQGTDTQYF.

This chain links TRBV7-6 with TRBJ2-1, with D possibly called TRBD1 or TRBD2 (5 bases each). Trimming left V 1 base short and J 0 bases short, with 7 bases between. The CDR3 totals 15 residues. Germline V gene lookup returns CDR1 SGHVS and CDR2 FNYEAQ. The CDR3 protein is CASSLEGSSYNEQFF. For the CDR3, the DNA is TGTGCCAGCAGCTTAGAGGGGAGCTCCTACAATGAGCAGTTCTTC.

This clone has just one count. The chain uses TRBV7-4 and TRBJ2-1, with a weak D call TRBD1 (6 bases). The V gene lost 5 bases and the J gene lost 0 bases, with 14 bases spanning the gap. Germline lookup yields CDR1 SGHVT and CDR2 SQSDAQ. The CDR3 totals 16 residues. The CDR3 loop reads CASSTRTDSSYNEQFF. For the CDR3, the DNA is TGTGCCAGCAGCACAAGGACAGACTCCTCCTACAATGAGCAGTTCTTC.